Listed here are 16 T cell receptor beta chains from one sample, sequenced in a study of early T cells in non-severe SARS-CoV-2 infection (dated by TCRdb to the early 2020s). Libraries were built with 5' RACE. The sample was run on a NextSeq 500. Through fastp at Q25 and MiXCR, TCRdb rebuilt clones from the public reads, retaining in-frame beta chains. Duplicate CDR3 protein sequences are folded into a single record with the most common DNA and genes. This sample comprises 25,000 to 30,000 distinct CDR3 sequences, about 6.6% of them detected only once. The ten top clones hold approximately 30% of the sample. The sequencing here drew on whole blood, taken at baseline. These receptor sequences come from an adult who was a healthcare worker with PCR-confirmed SARS-CoV-2 infection or an uninfected control (not recorded which).

In its sample, this clonotype was seen many times. The CDR3 region is CASRLSSGYYEQYF. The CDR3 nucleotides are TGTGCCAGCAGATTGAGCAGTGGGTACTACGAGCAGTACTTC. The chain uses TRBV3-1 and TRBJ2-7; D is ambiguous. The CDR3 has 14 residues. With 6 bases removed from V and 3 bases from J, the gap between germline ends came to 15 bases. The germline V gene has CDR1 LGHDT and CDR2 YNNKEL (reference sequence).

This clonotype has at least ten counts. The chain carries TRBV28 and TRBJ1-2; TRBD1 might be the D (6 bases). V shed 6 bases and J shed 9 bases, with 20 bases lying between them. Germline values: CDR1 MDHEN, CDR2 SYDVKM. The CDR3 has 14 amino acids. The CDR3 DNA is TGTGCCAGCAGCCTGGCGGGGGGCTCTTCTCGCTACACCTTC. Protein sequence: CASSLAGGSSRYTF.

This clonotype was picked up many times. The CDR3 DNA reads as TGTGCCAGCAGACCCAACAGGGGACCTCACACCGGGGAGCTGTTTTTT. This sequence encodes CASRPNRGPHTGELFF. The genes are TRBV11-2 and TRBJ2-2; TRBD1 matches 7 bases. The junction had 10 bases not matched to a gene; V was cut back by 6 bases and J by 3 bases. This CDR3 region has 16 residues. Germline lookup yields CDR1 SGHAT and CDR2 FQNNGV. Full variable domain (missing parts from reference TRBV11-2 and TRBJ2-2): EAGVAQSPRYKIIEKRQSVAFWCNPISGHATLYWYQQILGQGPKLLIQFQNNGVVDDSQLPKDRFSAERLKGVDSTLKIQPAKLEDSAVYLCASRPNRGPHTGELFFGEGSRLTVL.

This clonotype was seen repeatedly, ten times or more. The chain links TRBV3-1 to TRBJ2-7; 10 positions match TRBD2. Germline CDR1 reads LGHDT; CDR2 reads YNNKEL (reference sequence). The V segment lost 4 bases and the J segment 2 bases; nucleotides outside the gene matches: 2. CDR3 size: 14 residues. The CDR3 here is CASSRSGGAYEQYF. CDR3 nucleotide sequence: TGTGCCAGCAGCCGAAGCGGGGGGGCCTACGAGCAGTACTTC.

This clonotype was counted at least ten times. The rearrangement uses TRBV4-2 and TRBJ2-1; the match to TRBD2 covers 14 bases. The trim removed 0 bases at V and 5 bases at J, leaving 3 bases unmatched. CDR1 and CDR2 from the germline V gene are LGHNA and YNFKEQ. CDR3 length equals 17 residues. CDR3 loop: CASSQEGTSGGNNEQFF. In nucleotides, the CDR3 is TGTGCCAGCAGCCAAGAGGGGACTAGCGGGGGAAACAATGAGCAGTTCTTC.

This clonotype was detected only a few times. This sequence joins TRBV2 and TRBJ1-2; no clear D gene. The germline V gene encodes CDR1 SNHLY and CDR2 FYNNEI. V shed 3 bases and J shed 3 bases, with 8 bases lying between them. CDR3 length: 13 residues. CDR3 coding DNA: TGTGCCAGCAGTGAGGATCCTTACTATGGCTACACCTTC. Translation: CASSEDPYYGYTF.

The chain employs TRBV7-2 and TRBJ2-3; 9 bases align to TRBD2. The junction had 7 bases not matched to a gene; V was cut back by 5 bases and J by 4 bases. The CDR3 is 15 amino acids. The germline V gene has CDR1 SGHTA and CDR2 FQGNSA. The chain's CDR3 is CASSLASGEADTQYF. CDR3 bases: TGTGCCAGCAGCCTGGCTAGCGGGGAGGCAGATACGCAGTATTTT.

This clonotype was counted between two and nine times. This sequence joins TRBV12-3 or TRBV12-4 and TRBJ2-7, with D perhaps TRBD1 or TRBD2 (5 bases each). V lost 6 bases to trimming and J lost 5 bases, with 11 bases between them. This CDR3 comprises 12 residues. The CDR3 sequence is CASSRDRNEQYF. CDR3 DNA sequence: TGTGCCAGCAGCCGGGACCGTAACGAGCAGTACTTC.

This chain joins TRBV12-3 or TRBV12-4 and TRBJ2-1, with 9 nucleotides matching TRBD2. The CDR3 totals 15 residues. V lost 3 bases, J lost 9 bases, and 9 bases stayed unmatched. CDR3 amino acids: CASSFLAGGPGEQFF. The CDR3 nucleotides are TGTGCCAGCAGTTTTCTGGCGGGAGGGCCGGGTGAGCAGTTCTTC.

This clonotype appeared a few times. V gene TRBV30 combines with J gene TRBJ1-6; D gene unclear. V shed 4 bases and J shed 0 bases, with 10 bases lying between them. The CDR3 is 15 amino acids. The V gene's germline CDR1 is GTSNPN and CDR2 SVGIG (reference sequence). The CDR3 here is CAWTTGSSYNSPLHF. CDR3 DNA: TGTGCCTGGACGACCGGATCCTCCTATAATTCACCCCTCCACTTT.

This clonotype is deemed large. The rearrangement links TRBV15 to TRBJ2-5; 9 nucleotides align to TRBD2. V lost 3 bases to trimming and J lost 2 bases; unmatched junction nucleotides: 7. There are 16 residues in the CDR3. The germline gives CDR1 LNHNV, CDR2 YYDKDF (reference sequence). The CDR3 DNA reads as TGTGCCACCAGCAGCGATAGCGGGGGCCTTCAAGAGACCCAGTACTTC. Its translation: CATSSDSGGLQETQYF. Using reference TRBV15 and TRBJ2-5 for the parts outside the CDR3, the full variable domain is DAMVIQNPRYQVTQFGKPVTLSCSQTLNHNVMYWYQQKSSQAPKLLFHYYDKDFNNEADTPDNFQSRRPNTSFCFLDIRSPGLGDTAMYLCATSSDSGGLQETQYFGPGTRLLVL.

This clonotype was counted at least ten times. V is TRBV20-1 and J is TRBJ2-3; D is perhaps TRBD2 (5 bases). Germline CDR1 is DFQATT and CDR2 is SNEGSKA (reference sequence). The CDR3 has 15 amino acids. V shed 0 bases and J shed 0 bases, with 10 bases lying between them. CDR3 sequence reads: CSARDEGGSTDTQYF. In nucleotides, the CDR3 is TGCAGTGCTAGAGATGAGGGCGGGAGCACAGATACGCAGTATTTT.

This clonotype has a count of ten or more. V usage is TRBV20-1 and J usage is TRBJ2-1; D is uncertain. With 2 bases removed from V and 0 bases from J, the gap between germline ends came to 11 bases. CDR1 and CDR2 (germline): DFQATT, SNEGSKA (reference sequence). The CDR3 extends over 15 amino acids. The CDR3 is CSARNRNGSYNEQFF. CDR3 nucleotides: TGCAGTGCTAGAAATCGTAACGGCTCCTACAATGAGCAGTTCTTC.

The V and J genes are TRBV7-3 and TRBJ2-5, with D possibly TRBD1 on 6 matching bases. CDR3 length equals 13 residues. Germline loops: CDR1 SGHTA, CDR2 FQGTGA. The V and J ends lost 5 bases and 5 bases respectively, with 12 bases between them. In nucleotides, the CDR3 is TGTGCCAGCAGCCGACGTGGGGGCGAGACCCAGTACTTC. It specifies CASSRRGGETQYF.

There are a few counts of this clonotype. The chain employs TRBV28 and TRBJ2-3, with 11 positions matching TRBD2. CDR1 MDHEN and CDR2 SYDVKM come from the germline V gene. The CDR3 length is 16 residues. The ends lost 4 bases at V and 0 bases at J; junction bases unmatched: 3. The CDR3 DNA follows: TGTGCCAGCAGTTCTGGGACTAGCGGAAGCACAGATACGCAGTATTTT. Translation gives CASSSGTSGSTDTQYF.

This clonotype was observed a few times. The rearrangement uses TRBV7-9 and TRBJ1-1, with TRBD1 identical over 7 bases. The germline V gene encodes CDR1 SEHNR and CDR2 FQNEAQ (reference sequence). Germline trimming cut 0 bases from V and 4 bases from J; bases unmatched to any gene: 11. CDR3 length: 17 residues. CDR3 bases: TGTGCCAGCAGCTTAGCGCTAGGGAGGGGGCGAGGCACTGAAGCTTTCTTT. Translating it yields CASSLALGRGRGTEAFF.